These 30 T cell receptor beta chains came from one sample sequenced in a study of T cell repertoires in cytomegalovirus infection. TCRdb recomputed calls from the reads with MiXCR, one row per CDR3 protein. The profile shows around 74,000 distinct CDR3 sequences, less than 4.5% of them singletons. The specimen was PBMCs. Receptors originate from a human donor in good health (CMV status not recorded). Some clones in this sample may be carry-over from other donors' samples.

This clonotype was seen at least ten times. This chain joins TRBV29-1 and TRBJ1-2, with TRBD1 as a possible D gene (5 bases). The CDR3 runs 13 residues. From germline, CDR1 is SQVTM and CDR2 ANQGSEA. V was pared by 5 bases and J by 6 bases, with 16 bases between. The CDR3 region is CSVWGTRTDGYTF. CDR3 bases: TGCAGCGTTTGGGGCACCCGGACCGATGGCTACACCTTC. Using reference TRBV29-1 and TRBJ1-2 for the parts outside the CDR3, the full variable domain is SAVISQKPSRDICQRGTSLTIQCQVDSQVTMMFWYRQQPGQSLTLIATANQGSEATYESGFVIDKFPISRPNLTFSTLTVSNMSPEDSSIYLCSVWGTRTDGYTFGSGTRLTVV.

This clonotype was counted ten times or more. This chain connects TRBV20-1 to TRBJ2-7, with a tentative D call TRBD1 (5 bases). This CDR3 region has 12 residues. V shed 4 bases and J shed 7 bases, with 14 bases lying between them. Germline V CDR1 and CDR2: DFQATT, SNEGSKA (reference sequence). CDR3 in amino acids: CSANGQRLEQYF. Written as DNA, the CDR3 is TGCAGTGCTAACGGACAAAGACTTGAGCAGTACTTC.

This clonotype occurred many times. The genes are TRBV11-2 and TRBJ1-3; no clear D gene. Germline V CDR1 and CDR2: SGHAT, FQNNGV. V lost 0 bases and J 0 bases, leaving 6 bases between the germline ends. The CDR3 covers 15 residues. CDR3 residues: CASSLDRRSGNTIYF. The CDR3, as DNA: TGTGCCAGCAGCTTAGACAGACGCTCTGGAAACACCATATATTTT.

This clonotype was detected ten times or more. This chain uses TRBV7-2 with TRBJ1-1; a weak D match, TRBD1 (5 bases). Germline CDR1 and CDR2: SGHTA and FQGNSA. The CDR3 is 16 residues long. V gave up 0 bases and J gave up 0 bases, with 11 bases separating them. The CDR3 DNA follows: TGTGCCAGCAGCTTAGCCTCAGGACAAATGAACACTGAAGCTTTCTTT. It yields the protein CASSLASGQMNTEAFF.

This clonotype was seen many times. This chain joins TRBV7-8 and TRBJ1-5, with TRBD1 as a possible D gene (5 bases). This CDR3 has 16 amino acids. Germline loops: CDR1 SGHVS, CDR2 FQNEAQ. Between the trimmed V and J ends, which lost 4 bases and 3 bases, there was a span of 16 bases. The chain's CDR3 is CASSSPLPGDNQPQHF. The CDR3 bases are TGTGCCAGCAGCTCGCCCTTGCCGGGGGACAATCAGCCCCAGCATTTT.

This clonotype was counted ten times or more. The V and J genes are TRBV7-9 and TRBJ2-3, with D unclear. The V and J ends lost 5 bases and 1 base respectively, with 19 bases between them. The CDR3 spans 17 residues. Germline assignment: CDR1 SEHNR and CDR2 FQNEAQ (reference sequence). The CDR3 region is CASSPSTGRGGTDTQYF. Here the CDR3 DNA reads TGTGCCAGCAGCCCTTCAACTGGTAGAGGTGGCACAGATACGCAGTATTTT.

In its sample, this clonotype was seen many times. The J gene is TRBJ2-7, the V gene TRBV7-2; 9 bases agree with TRBD1. The germline V gene has CDR1 SGHTA and CDR2 FQGNSA. This CDR3 has 20 amino acids. V shed 5 bases and J 0 bases; nucleotides not matched to a gene: 20. The CDR3 here is CASSIMPPGQGNPYSYEQYF. CDR3 DNA: TGTGCCAGCAGCATCATGCCCCCGGGACAGGGAAACCCGTACTCCTACGAGCAGTACTTC.

On this clonotype: This likely comes from a read error, as the CDR3 has no conserved phenylalanine or tryptophan at its end. The chain links TRBV10-3 to TRBJ2-5, with 7 bases aligning to TRBD2. Germline CDR1 reads ENHRY; CDR2 reads SYGVKD. There are 13 residues in the CDR3. Trimming removed 4 bases from V and 1 base from J; junction bases left unmatched: 0. Here the CDR3 DNA reads TGTGCCATCAGTGTAGCGGGCCAAGAGACCCAGTACTCG. Protein: CAISVAGQETQYS.

This clonotype was seen ten or more times. The rearrangement uses TRBV4-3 and TRBJ1-2; 8 bases align to TRBD1. With 4 bases clipped from V and 1 base from J, the junction kept 8 bases outside the gene matches. This CDR3 contains 16 residues. Germline lookup yields CDR1 LGHNA and CDR2 YSLEER. CDR3 sequence: CASSLAQGALNYGYTF. The CDR3 nucleotides are TGCGCCAGCAGCCTCGCTCAGGGGGCCCTTAACTATGGCTACACCTTC.

Many counts were recorded for this clonotype. A much bigger clone sits one base away, suggesting this may be a read error. This sequence joins TRBV7-2 and TRBJ1-1; TRBD1 matches at 7 bases. The germline gives CDR1 SGHTA, CDR2 FQGNSA. The junction had 3 bases not matched to a gene; V was cut back by 4 bases and J by 4 bases. The CDR3 consists of 13 residues. CDR3: CASSSQGTTEAFF. CDR3 sequence (DNA): TGTGCCAGCAGCTCACAGGGGACCACTGAAGCTTTCTTT.

This clonotype has at least ten counts. The chain has TRBV10-3 and TRBJ1-1, with D tentatively TRBD1 (6 bases). Trimming pared 4 bases from V and 10 bases from J, leaving 19 bases between. The CDR3 loop spans 14 amino acids. The germline CDR1 and CDR2 sequences are ENHRY and SYGVKD. DNA of the CDR3: TGTGCCATCAGTGGGGGGGGCAGCCAGAAAAGAGCTTTCTTT. Its protein product is CAISGGGSQKRAFF.

The V gene is TRBV25-1, the J gene TRBJ2-1; D gene uncertain. CDR3 length equals 12 residues. Germline-derived CDR1 and CDR2 are MGHDK and SYGVNS. Trimming took off 3 bases at V and 6 bases at J, with 6 bases between the two ends. CDR3 DNA: TGTGCCAGCAGTGAGGTGGTCAATGAGCAGTTCTTC. Amino acids: CASSEVVNEQFF.

In its sample, this clonotype was seen many times. V gene TRBV14 combines with J gene TRBJ2-1; D remains ambiguous. Deletions cut 1 base from V and 2 bases from J, with 12 bases between. The germline V gene has CDR1 SGHDN and CDR2 FVKESK. The CDR3 has 16 residues. The CDR3 reads CASSQVGKPTYNEQFF. DNA for the CDR3: TGTGCCAGCAGCCAAGTGGGTAAACCAACCTACAATGAGCAGTTCTTC.

This clonotype was observed many times. The chain combines TRBV7-2 with TRBJ2-1; D perhaps matches TRBD1 (6 bases). The CDR3 consists of 14 residues. V was pared by 3 bases and J by 3 bases, with 9 bases between. Germline values: CDR1 SGHTA, CDR2 FQGNSA. The DNA for the CDR3 is TGTGCCAGCAGCTTTCAGGGGAGCTACAATGAGCAGTTCTTC. It is translated as CASSFQGSYNEQFF.

V and J are TRBV3-1 and TRBJ1-2; D perhaps matches TRBD1 (5 bases). V gave up 4 bases and J gave up 0 bases, with 6 bases separating them. The CDR3 sequence is 13 residues long. In germline, CDR1 is LGHDT, CDR2 YNNKEL (reference sequence). CDR3 sequence (DNA): TGTGCCAGCAGCCGGGACCCTAACTATGGCTACACCTTC. Translation gives CASSRDPNYGYTF.

This clonotype was recorded at least ten times. The V and J genes are TRBV6-1 and TRBJ2-3, with 8 bases that match TRBD2. V gave up 5 bases and J gave up 1 base; unmatched junction bases: 17. CDR1 and CDR2 from the germline V gene are MNHNS and SASEGT. This CDR3 spans 19 amino acids. The CDR3 DNA follows: TGTGCCAGCAGTTCCCCCGGGGTAGCGGGGATCTATGGCACAGATACGCAGTATTTT. Translated, it gives CASSSPGVAGIYGTDTQYF.

This clonotype has ten or more counts. This chain's CDR3 is CASSQEWGRGLGYTF. The CDR3 DNA reads as TGCGCCAGCAGCCAAGAATGGGGCAGGGGGCTTGGCTACACCTTC. This chain links TRBV4-1 with TRBJ1-2; TRBD1 aligns across 8 bases. The CDR3 totals 15 residues. Germline CDR1 is MGHRA and CDR2 is YSYEKL. Trimming took 0 bases from V and 7 from J; bases not matched to a gene: 7.

This clonotype was observed many times. The chain has TRBV12-3 or TRBV12-4 and TRBJ2-7; D possibly uses TRBD1 or TRBD2 (5 bases each). Trimming took off 4 bases at V and 0 bases at J, with 16 bases between the two ends. The length of the CDR3 is 16 residues. CDR3 loop: CASSSTGAVSSYEQYF. DNA of the CDR3: TGTGCCAGCAGTTCGACCGGGGCGGTTTCCTCCTACGAGCAGTACTTC.

In this sample, this clonotype turned up many times. CDR3 bases: TGTGCCAGCAGCACCCGAGTGAACACTGAAGCTTTCTTT. It yields the protein CASSTRVNTEAFF. The chain combines TRBV7-2 with TRBJ1-1; D is ambiguous. V was shortened by 5 bases and J by 0 bases, with 7 bases between the two germline ends. The CDR3 sequence is 13 residues long. Germline lookup yields CDR1 SGHTA and CDR2 FQGNSA.

This clonotype was observed many times. The chain couples TRBV5-1 to TRBJ2-5, with 9 nucleotides matching TRBD1. The CDR3 is 14 residues long. With V trimmed by 8 bases and J by 4 bases, 9 bases remained unmatched. Germline CDR1 reads SGHRS; CDR2 reads YFSETQ. In nucleotides, the CDR3 is TGCGCCAGTAGTACCACAGGGGGCCGAGAGACCCAGTACTTC. Residues: CASSTTGGRETQYF.

Ten or more counts support this clonotype. V is TRBV7-8 and J is TRBJ1-6; no reliable D call. CDR1 SGHVS and CDR2 FQNEAQ come from the germline V gene. Trimming took off 1 base at V and 8 bases at J, with 12 bases between the two ends. The CDR3 consists of 15 residues. CDR3 nucleotides: TGTGCCAGCAGCTTAGTTATCAGCCGAGATTCACCCCTCCACTTT. Translated, it gives CASSLVISRDSPLHF.

This clonotype was seen repeatedly, ten times or more. The CDR3, as DNA: TGTGCCAGCTCCTCGGGGCAAACCTACGAGCAGTACTTC. This sequence encodes CASSSGQTYEQYF. The chain has TRBV7-6 and TRBJ2-7; D may correspond to TRBD1 or TRBD2 (5 bases each). The CDR3 runs to 13 residues. The V and J ends lost 8 bases and 2 bases respectively, with 13 bases between them. CDR1 is SGHVS, CDR2 FNYEAQ, per germline.

This clonotype was counted many times. The V gene is TRBV6-2 or TRBV6-3, the J gene TRBJ2-3; the match to TRBD1 covers 7 bases. The CDR3 sequence is 12 residues long. The V gene end was trimmed by 6 bases and the J gene end by 5 bases; junction bases not matched to a gene: 2. CDR1 is MNHEY and CDR2 is SVGEGT in the germline V gene. CDR3 protein: CASRTGIDTQYF. The CDR3 bases are TGTGCCAGCAGGACAGGGATAGATACGCAGTATTTT.

This clonotype was counted many times. V usage is TRBV28 and J usage is TRBJ1-2; D is possibly TRBD1 (6 bases). The germline V gene has CDR1 MDHEN and CDR2 SYDVKM. CDR3 length equals 14 residues. The V end lost 1 base, the J end lost 4 bases, and 10 bases lay between the germline ends. Here the CDR3 reads CASSLSVRGYGYTF. The CDR3 DNA is TGTGCCAGCAGTTTATCGGTCAGGGGCTATGGCTACACCTTC.

This clonotype was found many times. J is TRBJ2-6 and V is TRBV7-8; D not resolved. Germline V gene data show CDR1 as SGHVS and CDR2 as FQNEAQ. CDR3 length equals 13 residues. V dropped 5 bases and J dropped 10 bases, with 12 bases sitting between them. In DNA, the CDR3 is TGTGCCAGCAGCCTGGGGTTGGGGAACGTCCTGACTTTC. This gives the protein CASSLGLGNVLTF.

There are many counts of this clonotype. This CDR3 reads CARTAGQYNEQFF. In DNA, the CDR3 is TGTGCCAGAACTGCTGGACAGTACAATGAGCAGTTCTTC. This chain links TRBV19 with TRBJ2-1, with D maybe TRBD1 (6 bases). From germline, CDR1 is LNHDA and CDR2 SQIVND (reference sequence). The CDR3 is 13 amino acids. Trimming shortened V by 9 bases and J by 4 bases, and 13 bases separated the two germline ends.

This clonotype was detected many times. The chain joins TRBV12-3 or TRBV12-4 to TRBJ2-4, with 11 bases fitting TRBD2. This CDR3 is 17 amino acids long. The trim removed 5 bases at V and 7 bases at J, leaving 13 bases unmatched. CDR3 sequence: CASSPRGLAGLSNIQYF. The CDR3 DNA reads TGTGCCAGCAGTCCGAGAGGACTAGCGGGTTTGTCGAACATTCAGTACTTC.

At least ten counts were recorded for this clonotype. The chain has TRBV7-6 and TRBJ2-1, with 9 bases aligning to TRBD1. Germline loops: CDR1 SGHVS, CDR2 FNYEAQ. V lost 5 bases, J lost 2 bases, and 4 bases stayed unmatched. This CDR3 spans 15 amino acids. CDR3 residues: CASSPQGAAYNEQFF. CDR3 DNA: TGTGCCAGCAGCCCACAGGGGGCAGCCTACAATGAGCAGTTCTTC.

This clonotype is deemed medium-sized. The chain joins TRBV7-9 to TRBJ2-7, with 8 bases that match TRBD1. V lost 5 bases to trimming and J lost 2 bases; unmatched junction nucleotides: 14. This CDR3 has 17 amino acids. Per germline, CDR1 SEHNR and CDR2 FQNEAQ (reference sequence). CDR3 region: CASSPGQGNVPTYEQYF. In DNA form, the CDR3 reads TGTGCCAGCAGCCCCGGACAGGGAAACGTTCCCACCTACGAGCAGTACTTC. Full variable domain (missing parts from reference TRBV7-9 and TRBJ2-7): DTGVSQNPRHKITKRGQNVTFRCDPISEHNRLYWYRQTLGQGPEFLTYFQNEAQLEKSRLLSDRFSAERPKGSFSTLEIQRTEQGDSAMYLCASSPGQGNVPTYEQYFGPGTRLTVT.

This clonotype showed up many times. The rearrangement joins TRBV7-2 to TRBJ2-3; no firm D call. V was clipped by 5 bases and J by 2 bases, with 8 bases between them. The CDR3 is 13 amino acids. Germline CDR1 is SGHTA and CDR2 is FQGNSA. CDR3: CASSQQITDTQYF. CDR3 sequence (DNA): TGTGCCAGCAGCCAGCAAATCACAGATACGCAGTATTTT.